The 5 T cell receptor beta chains below come from one sample, sequenced in a study of OX40 agonist ivuxolimab in advanced cancers. Sequenced by immunoSEQ multiplex PCR; TCRdb stores in-frame clones only, minus some. The sample shows 10,000 to 15,000 clones, 69% of them seen only once. Specimen: CD4+ or CD8+ T cells sorted from blood, collected in a trial of the OX40 agonist ivuxolimab. All receptors derive from an adult with an advanced solid tumor such as melanoma, head and neck, liver or kidney cancer.

This clone was seen more than once but under ten times. The rearrangement joins TRBV14 to TRBJ2-3; D possibly corresponds to TRBD1 (5 bases). CDR3 size: 14 residues. V lost 6 bases and J 0 bases, leaving 10 bases between the germline ends. CDR1 and CDR2 (germline): SGHDN, FVKESK. The CDR3 DNA follows: TGTGCCAGCAGACGTCAGGGCAGCACAGATACGCAGTATTTT. It specifies CASRRQGSTDTQYF.

The chain combines TRBV28 with TRBJ1-3; D is undetermined. Germline-derived CDR1 and CDR2 are MDHEN and SYDVKM. The CDR3 runs 14 residues. V lost 3 bases and J 4 bases, leaving 10 bases between the germline ends. CDR3 residues: CASSFVGSGNTIYF. The CDR3 DNA follows: TGTGCCAGCAGTTTCGTGGGGTCCGGAAACACCATATATTTT.

The chain has TRBV2 and TRBJ2-1; TRBD2 matches 14 bases. This CDR3 spans 16 amino acids. CDR1 is SNHLY, CDR2 FYNNEI, per germline. V dropped 5 bases and J dropped 7; count of bases not matched to a gene: 7. CDR3 residues: CASSPTGTSGSNEQFF. CDR3 nucleotide sequence: TGTGCCAGCAGTCCAACCGGGACTAGCGGGAGTAATGAGCAGTTCTTC.

This clone was seen a few times. CDR3 in DNA: TGTGCCAGCAGTGGATGGGGCGGGAGTGGCACAGATACGCAGTATTTT. Translated: CASSGWGGSGTDTQYF. The genes are TRBV25-1 and TRBJ2-3; 7 bases line up with TRBD2. Germline V lookup: CDR1 MGHDK, CDR2 SYGVNS. J gave up 1 base and V 4 bases, and 8 bases lay outside the gene matches. The CDR3 runs to 16 residues.

The chain carries TRBV19 and TRBJ2-2; D unclear. Germline V gene lookup returns CDR1 LNHDA and CDR2 SQIVND (reference sequence). Trimming took 7 bases from V and 5 from J, leaving 8 bases between them. There are 12 residues in the CDR3. CDR3 in amino acids: CASTELTGELFF. Written as DNA, the CDR3 is TGTGCCAGTACGGAATTGACCGGGGAGCTGTTTTTT.